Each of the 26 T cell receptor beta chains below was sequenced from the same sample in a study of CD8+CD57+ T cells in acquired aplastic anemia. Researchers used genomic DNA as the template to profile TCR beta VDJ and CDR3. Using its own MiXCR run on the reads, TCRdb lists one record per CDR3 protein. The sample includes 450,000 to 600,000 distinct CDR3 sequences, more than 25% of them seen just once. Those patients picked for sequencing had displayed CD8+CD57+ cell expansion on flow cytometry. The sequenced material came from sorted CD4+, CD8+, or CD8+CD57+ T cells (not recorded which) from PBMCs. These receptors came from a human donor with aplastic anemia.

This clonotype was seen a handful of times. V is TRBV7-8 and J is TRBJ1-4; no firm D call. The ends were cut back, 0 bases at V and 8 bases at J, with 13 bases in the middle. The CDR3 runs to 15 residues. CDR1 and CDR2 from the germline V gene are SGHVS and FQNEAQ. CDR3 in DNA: TGTGCCAGCAGCTTAGCTTCCGGGGTTGGGGAAAAACTGTTTTTT. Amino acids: CASSLASGVGEKLFF.

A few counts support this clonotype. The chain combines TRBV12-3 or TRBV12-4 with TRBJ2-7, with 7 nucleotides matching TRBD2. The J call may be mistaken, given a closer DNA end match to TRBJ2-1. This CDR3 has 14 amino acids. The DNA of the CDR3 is TGTGCCAGCAGTTTAGCGGCGGGGGACAATGAGCAGTTCTTC. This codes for CASSLAAGDNEQFF.

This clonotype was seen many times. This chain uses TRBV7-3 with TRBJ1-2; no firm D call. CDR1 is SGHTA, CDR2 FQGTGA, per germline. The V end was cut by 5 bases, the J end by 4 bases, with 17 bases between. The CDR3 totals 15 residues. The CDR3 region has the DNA TGTGCCAGCAGCCCCCAGACCGGGCCTCCCTATGGCTACACCTTC. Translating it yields CASSPQTGPPYGYTF.

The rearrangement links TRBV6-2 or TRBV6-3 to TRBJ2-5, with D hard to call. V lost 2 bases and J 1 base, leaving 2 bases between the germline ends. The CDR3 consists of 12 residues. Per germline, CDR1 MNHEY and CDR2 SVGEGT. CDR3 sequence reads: CASSYLQETQYF. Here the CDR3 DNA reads TGTGCCAGCAGTTACCTCCAAGAGACCCAGTACTTC.

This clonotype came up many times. The CDR3 sequence is CASSLAHQPQHF. The CDR3 nucleotides are TGTGCCAGCAGTTTAGCGCATCAGCCCCAGCATTTT. The chain links TRBV12-3 or TRBV12-4 to TRBJ1-5; D gene unclear. With 0 bases removed from V and 5 bases from J, the gap between germline ends came to 2 bases. The CDR3 is made up of 12 amino acids.

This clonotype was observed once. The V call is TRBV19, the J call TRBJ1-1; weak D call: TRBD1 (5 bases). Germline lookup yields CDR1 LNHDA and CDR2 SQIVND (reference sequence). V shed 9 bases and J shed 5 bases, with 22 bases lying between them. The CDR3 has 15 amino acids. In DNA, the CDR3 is TGTGCCAGCTCATCAACCCGGGGCGTGGGGACTGAAGCTTTCTTT. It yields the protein CASSSTRGVGTEAFF.

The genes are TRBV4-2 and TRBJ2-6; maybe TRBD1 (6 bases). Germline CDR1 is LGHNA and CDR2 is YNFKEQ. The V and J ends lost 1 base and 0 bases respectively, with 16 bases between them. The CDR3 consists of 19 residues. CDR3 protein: CASSQGPGQSSSGANVLTF. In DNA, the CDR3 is TGTGCCAGCAGCCAAGGACCCGGACAGTCCAGCTCTGGGGCCAACGTCCTGACTTTC.

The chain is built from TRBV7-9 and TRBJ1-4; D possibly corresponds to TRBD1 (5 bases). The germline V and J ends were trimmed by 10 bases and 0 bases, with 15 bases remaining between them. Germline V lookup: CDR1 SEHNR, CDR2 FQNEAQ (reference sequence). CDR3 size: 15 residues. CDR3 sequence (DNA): TGTGCCACGAGGGGCCCCGCAGCAACTAATGAAAAACTGTTTTTT. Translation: CATRGPAATNEKLFF.

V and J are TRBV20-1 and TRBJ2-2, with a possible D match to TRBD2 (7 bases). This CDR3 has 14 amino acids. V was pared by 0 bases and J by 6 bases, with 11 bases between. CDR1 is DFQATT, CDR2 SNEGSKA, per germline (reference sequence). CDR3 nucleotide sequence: TGCAGTGCTAGAGATCAAGGGGGGGCCGGGGAGCTGTTTTTT. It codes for CSARDQGGAGELFF.

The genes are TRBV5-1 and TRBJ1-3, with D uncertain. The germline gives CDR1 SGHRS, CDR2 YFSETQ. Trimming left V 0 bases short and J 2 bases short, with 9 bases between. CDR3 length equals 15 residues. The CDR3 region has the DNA TGCGCCAGCAGCTTGGAACAGCAACCTGGAAACACCATATATTTT. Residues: CASSLEQQPGNTIYF.

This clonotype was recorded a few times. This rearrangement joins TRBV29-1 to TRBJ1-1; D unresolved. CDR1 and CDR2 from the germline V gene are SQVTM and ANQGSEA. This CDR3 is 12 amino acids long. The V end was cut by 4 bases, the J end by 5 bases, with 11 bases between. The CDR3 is CSVGKGGTEAFF. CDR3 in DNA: TGCAGCGTTGGCAAAGGCGGGACTGAAGCTTTCTTT.

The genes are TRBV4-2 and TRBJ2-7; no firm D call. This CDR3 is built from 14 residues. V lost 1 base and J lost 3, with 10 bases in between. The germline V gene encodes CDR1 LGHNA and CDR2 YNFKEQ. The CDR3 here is CASSQAIGNYEQYF. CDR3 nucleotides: TGTGCCAGCAGCCAAGCGATAGGGAACTACGAGCAGTACTTC.

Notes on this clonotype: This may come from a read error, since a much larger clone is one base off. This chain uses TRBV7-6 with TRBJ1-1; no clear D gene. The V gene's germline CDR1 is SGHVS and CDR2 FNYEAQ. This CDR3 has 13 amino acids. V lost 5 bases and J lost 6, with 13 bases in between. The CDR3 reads CASSVEPVAEAFF. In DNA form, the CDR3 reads TGTGCCAGCAGCGTAGAACCGGTCGCTGAAGCTTTCTTT.

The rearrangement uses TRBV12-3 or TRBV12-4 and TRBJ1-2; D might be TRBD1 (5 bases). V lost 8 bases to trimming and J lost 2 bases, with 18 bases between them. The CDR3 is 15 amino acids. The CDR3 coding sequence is TGTGCCAGCGCCCCACGGACGGGGCGGAACTATGGCTACACCTTC. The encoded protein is CASAPRTGRNYGYTF.

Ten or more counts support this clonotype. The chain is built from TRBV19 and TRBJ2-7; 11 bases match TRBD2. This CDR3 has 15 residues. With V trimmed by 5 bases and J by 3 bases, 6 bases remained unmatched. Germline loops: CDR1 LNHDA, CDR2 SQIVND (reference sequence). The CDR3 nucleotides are TGTGCCAGTAGTCCGGGGACTAGCGGCCGCTACGAGCAGTACTTC. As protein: CASSPGTSGRYEQYF.

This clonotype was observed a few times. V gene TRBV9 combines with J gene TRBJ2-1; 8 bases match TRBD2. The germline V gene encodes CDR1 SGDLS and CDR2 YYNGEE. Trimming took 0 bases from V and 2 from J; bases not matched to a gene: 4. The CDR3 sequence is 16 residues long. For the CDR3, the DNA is TGTGCCAGCAGCGTAGAAGCGGGAGTGGCCTACAATGAGCAGTTCTTC. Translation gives CASSVEAGVAYNEQFF.

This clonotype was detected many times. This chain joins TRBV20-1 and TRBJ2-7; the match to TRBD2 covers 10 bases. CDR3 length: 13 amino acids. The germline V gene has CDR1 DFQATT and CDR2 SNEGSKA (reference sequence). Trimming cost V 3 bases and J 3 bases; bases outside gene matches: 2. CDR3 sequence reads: CSASKRGGYEQYF. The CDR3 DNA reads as TGCAGTGCTAGTAAGCGGGGGGGCTACGAGCAGTACTTC.

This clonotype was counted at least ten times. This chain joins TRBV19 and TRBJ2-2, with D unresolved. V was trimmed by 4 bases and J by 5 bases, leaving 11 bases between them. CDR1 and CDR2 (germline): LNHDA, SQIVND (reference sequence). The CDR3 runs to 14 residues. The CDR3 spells CASSRAASTGELFF. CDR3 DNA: TGTGCCAGTAGTAGGGCAGCCTCAACCGGGGAGCTGTTTTTT.

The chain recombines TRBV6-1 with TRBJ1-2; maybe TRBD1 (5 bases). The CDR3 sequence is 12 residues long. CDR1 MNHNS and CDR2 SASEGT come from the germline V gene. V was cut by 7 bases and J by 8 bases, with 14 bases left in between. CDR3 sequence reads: CASKGSVVGYTF. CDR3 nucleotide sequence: TGTGCCAGCAAGGGGTCCGTGGTCGGCTACACCTTC.

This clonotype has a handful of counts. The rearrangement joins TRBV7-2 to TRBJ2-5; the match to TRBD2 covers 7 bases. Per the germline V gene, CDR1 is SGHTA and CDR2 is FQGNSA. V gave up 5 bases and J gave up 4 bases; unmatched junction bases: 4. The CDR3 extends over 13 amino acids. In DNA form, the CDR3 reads TGTGCCAGCAGCGCATTAGCGGGAGAGACCCAGTACTTC. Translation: CASSALAGETQYF.

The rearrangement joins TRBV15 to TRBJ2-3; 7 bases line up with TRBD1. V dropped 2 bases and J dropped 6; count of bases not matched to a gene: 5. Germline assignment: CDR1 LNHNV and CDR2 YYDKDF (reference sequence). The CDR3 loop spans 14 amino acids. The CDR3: CATSRPAQGDTQYF. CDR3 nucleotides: TGTGCCACCAGCAGACCAGCACAGGGGGATACGCAGTATTTT.

The CDR3 spells CSRDLAPNTEAFF. CDR3 DNA sequence: TGCAGCAGAGATCTAGCCCCGAACACTGAAGCTTTCTTT. This rearrangement joins TRBV29-1 to TRBJ1-1; D ambiguous. The CDR3 length is 13 residues. Germline CDR1 reads SQVTM; CDR2 reads ANQGSEA. V was cut by 8 bases and J by 1 base, with 14 bases left in between. Drawing the rest from reference TRBV29-1 and TRBJ1-1, the complete variable domain is SAVISQKPSRDICQRGTSLTIQCQVDSQVTMMFWYRQQPGQSLTLIATANQGSEATYESGFVIDKFPISRPNLTFSTLTVSNMSPEDSSIYLCSRDLAPNTEAFFGQGTRLTVV.

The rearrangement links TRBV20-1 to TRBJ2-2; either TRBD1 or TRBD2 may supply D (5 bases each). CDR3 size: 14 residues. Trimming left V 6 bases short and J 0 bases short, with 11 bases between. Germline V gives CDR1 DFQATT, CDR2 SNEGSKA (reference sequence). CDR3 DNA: TGCAGTGCGGGGGAGCGCCCGAACACCGGGGAGCTGTTTTTT. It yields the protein CSAGERPNTGELFF.

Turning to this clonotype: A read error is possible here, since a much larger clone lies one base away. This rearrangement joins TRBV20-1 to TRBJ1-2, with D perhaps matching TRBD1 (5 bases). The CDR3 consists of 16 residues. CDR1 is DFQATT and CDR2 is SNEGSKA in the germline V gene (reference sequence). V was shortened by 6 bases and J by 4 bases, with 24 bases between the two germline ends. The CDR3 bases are TGCAGTGCACCGACCTCCTCTTCTCGGGGCGGCTATGGCTACACCTTC. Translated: CSAPTSSSRGGYGYTF.

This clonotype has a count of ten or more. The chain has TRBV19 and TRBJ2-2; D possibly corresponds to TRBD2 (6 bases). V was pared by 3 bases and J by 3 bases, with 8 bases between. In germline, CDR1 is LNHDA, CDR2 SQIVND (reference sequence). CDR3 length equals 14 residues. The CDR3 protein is CASSMGGHTGELFF. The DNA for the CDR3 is TGTGCCAGTAGTATGGGAGGTCACACCGGGGAGCTGTTTTTT.

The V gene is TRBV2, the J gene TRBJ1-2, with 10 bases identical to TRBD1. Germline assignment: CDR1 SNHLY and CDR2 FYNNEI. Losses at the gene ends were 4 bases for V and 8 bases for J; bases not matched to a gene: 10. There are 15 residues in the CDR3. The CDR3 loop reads CASSVGTGVERGYTF. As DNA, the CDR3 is TGTGCCAGCAGTGTGGGGACAGGGGTCGAACGCGGCTACACCTTC.